The rows below give T cell receptor beta chains drawn from one sample of a study of T cell repertoires in cytomegalovirus infection. Their cognate antigens are unknown. TCRdb redid the calling of the reads with MiXCR, one entry per CDR3 protein. The sample has 830,000 or so distinct CDR3 sequences; approximately 32% are singletons. The starting material was cultured CD8+ T cells from PBMCs, obtained from culture after CMV antigen stimulation. Receptor source: a human donor in good health (CMV status not recorded). Some clones in this sample may be carry-over from other donors' samples. The CDR3 runs from the conserved cysteine through the conserved F or W. The order of the fields is J gene, D gene, V gene, clone size, CDR3 DNA, CDR3 protein. The D gene is left open where the match is weak. Not all rows give a size; the values are once, few, many and, for expanded clones, a class.

J gene: TRBJ2-7; D gene: TRBD1; V gene: TRBV7-6; clone size: NA; CDR3 DNA: TGTGCCAGCAGCACGGATCGCTTCGGGACAGGGGGCGCGTCCTCCTACGAGCAGTACTTC; CDR3 protein: CASSTDRFGTGGASSYEQYF
J gene: TRBJ2-7; D gene: TRBD2; V gene: TRBV3-1; clone size: NA; CDR3 DNA: TGTGCCAGCAGCCAAGATAGGCCCGTAGCGGGAACGGGGTACGAGCAGTACTTC; CDR3 protein: CASSQDRPVAGTGYEQYF
J gene: TRBJ2-2; D gene: NA; V gene: TRBV15; clone size: NA; CDR3 DNA: TGTGCCACCAGCAGTGCCCCAGTCCCGAACACCGGGGAGCTGTTTTTT; CDR3 protein: CATSSAPVPNTGELFF
J gene: TRBJ1-2; D gene: TRBD1; V gene: TRBV4-1; clone size: once; CDR3 DNA: TGCGCCAGCAGCCAAGGGGGACAGCTAGTGTATGGCTACACCTTC; CDR3 protein: CASSQGGQLVYGYTF
J gene: TRBJ1-2; D gene: NA; V gene: TRBV27; clone size: NA; CDR3 DNA: TGTGCCAGCAGTTTACGTTCCACTGGGGCCTATGGCTACACCTTC; CDR3 protein: CASSLRSTGAYGYTF
J gene: TRBJ2-4; D gene: NA; V gene: TRBV27; clone size: NA; CDR3 DNA: TGTGCCAGCAGTTCCTACACGGAAAACATTCAGTACTTC; CDR3 protein: CASSSYTENIQYF
J gene: TRBJ2-6; D gene: NA; V gene: TRBV9; clone size: few; CDR3 DNA: TGTGCCAGCAGCGTATGGCTTGGGACCTTCTCTGGGGCCAACGTCCTGACTTTC; CDR3 protein: CASSVWLGTFSGANVLTF
J gene: TRBJ2-2; D gene: TRBD1; V gene: TRBV24-1; clone size: NA; CDR3 DNA: TGTGCCACCGGGGACAGGGAGAACACCGGGGAGCTGTTTTTT; CDR3 protein: CATGDRENTGELFF
J gene: TRBJ2-7; D gene: NA; V gene: TRBV7-6; clone size: few; CDR3 DNA: TGTGCCAGCAGCCATGGGGAGACAGTCCACGAGCAGTACTTC; CDR3 protein: CASSHGETVHEQYF
J gene: TRBJ1-1; D gene: TRBD1; V gene: TRBV2; clone size: NA; CDR3 DNA: TGTGCCACCCATGGGGTTACCGGGACAGGTTTCGGGAACACTGAAGCTTTCTTT; CDR3 protein: CATHGVTGTGFGNTEAFF
J gene: TRBJ2-2; D gene: NA; V gene: TRBV7-8; clone size: NA; CDR3 DNA: TGTGCCAGCAGCTCCCCCTCTGGGGGGAGGACGACCGGGGAGCTGTTTTTT; CDR3 protein: CASSSPSGGRTTGELFF
J gene: TRBJ2-7; D gene: TRBD2; V gene: TRBV4-1; clone size: NA; CDR3 DNA: TGCGCCAGCAGCCAAGGCGGGGGGTTTTCCTACGAGCAGTACTTC; CDR3 protein: CASSQGGGFSYEQYF
J gene: TRBJ2-5; D gene: NA; V gene: TRBV20-1; clone size: NA; CDR3 DNA: TGCAGTGCCTCAGAGGGGGGCCCCCAAGGGTCCCAGTACTTC; CDR3 protein: CSASEGGPQGSQYF
J gene: TRBJ2-1; D gene: TRBD2; V gene: TRBV7-3; clone size: many; CDR3 DNA: TGTGCCAGCAGCCGAGAGTTGATGGGGGGGGATGAGCAGTTCTTC; CDR3 protein: CASSRELMGGDEQFF
J gene: TRBJ2-5; D gene: NA; V gene: TRBV7-6; clone size: NA; CDR3 DNA: TGTGCCAGCAGCCCGTCCAGTGAGACCCAGTACTTC; CDR3 protein: CASSPSSETQYF
J gene: TRBJ1-1; D gene: NA; V gene: TRBV12-3/TRBV12-4; clone size: NA; CDR3 DNA: TGTGCCAGCAGTTTGGCCGACACCTTCAACACTGAAGCTTTCTTT; CDR3 protein: CASSLADTFNTEAFF
J gene: TRBJ1-2; D gene: TRBD1; V gene: TRBV12-3/TRBV12-4; clone size: many; CDR3 DNA: TGTGCCAGCAGTCGTACAGGGGGCCTTGGCTACACCTTC; CDR3 protein: CASSRTGGLGYTF
J gene: TRBJ2-7; D gene: TRBD1; V gene: TRBV19; clone size: NA; CDR3 DNA: TGTGCCAGCTCGCCTTTATGGACAGGGGTCTACGAGCAGTACTTC; CDR3 protein: CASSPLWTGVYEQYF
J gene: TRBJ1-3; D gene: NA; V gene: TRBV6-6; clone size: NA; CDR3 DNA: TGTGCCAGCAGGCTGACAGATATCTCTGGAAACACCATATATTTT; CDR3 protein: CASRLTDISGNTIYF
J gene: TRBJ2-1; D gene: TRBD2; V gene: TRBV7-9; clone size: many; CDR3 DNA: TGTGCCAGCAGCTCGACGAGGACTAGCCCGCCCTACAATGAGCAGTTCTTC; CDR3 protein: CASSSTRTSPPYNEQFF
J gene: TRBJ1-4; D gene: TRBD1; V gene: TRBV15; clone size: NA; CDR3 DNA: TGTGCCACCAGCTTAACCGGGACAGGGCCCCTTAATGAAAAACTGTTTTTT; CDR3 protein: CATSLTGTGPLNEKLFF